This T cell receptor beta chain emerged from a study of CXCR3-negative and CXCR3-positive naive CD8 T cells. At the level of the study: Approximately 140 million TRB reads were obtained in total, which works out to about 1.5 +/- 0.3 million per library.

In preparing the TRB cDNA libraries, 5' RACE with UMI labels was used. With the 5' RACE reads reprocessed, TCRdb shows one record per CDR3 protein and no DNA. The table for this sample gives roughly 24,000 distinct CDR3 sequences. A CD45RO-CCR7+CD27+CD95- profile was what naive CD8+ T cells displayed. The sequencing input was naive CXCR3- CD8+ T cells from blood. Indicated subset: CD45RO-CCR7+CD27+CD95- naive CD8+ T cells lacking CXCR3 (TNR3-). The sequence derives from a human donor in good health. Some clones in this sample may be carry-over from other donors' samples.

The CDR3 loop is CASSSPIDRGSTDTQYF. The chain combines TRBV6-6 with TRBJ2-3; the D call of TRBD1 rests on TCRdb alone, since no DNA is present to check it. There are 17 residues in the CDR3. Germline assignment: CDR1 MNHNY and CDR2 SVGAGI (reference sequence).